Presented here are 24 T cell receptor beta chains from one specimen sequenced in a study of T cells expressing NK-cell markers. TCRdb re-analyzed the 5' RACE reads; it lists each CDR3 protein once, without DNA. This repertoire comprises 550,000 to 600,000 distinct CDR3 sequences; its ten largest clones make up approximately 3.6%. The specimen sequenced was blood T cells: a sorted CD56 or NKG2C T cell subset, CD4+ or CD8+ T cells, or bulk PBMC T cells (not recorded which). The receptors shown here come from a man aged 18 to 30 in good health.

The J gene is TRBJ1-6, the V gene TRBV15; TCRdb returns TRBD1, unconfirmable since there is no DNA. The CDR3 loop spans 16 amino acids. Germline values: CDR1 LNHNV, CDR2 YYDKDF (reference sequence). CDR3 sequence: CATSSKLTGAGSPLHF.

V gene TRBV6-1 combines with J gene TRBJ2-3; there is no DNA to check the TCRdb D call of TRBD1. Germline assignment: CDR1 MNHNS and CDR2 SASEGT. There are 17 residues in the CDR3. CDR3 sequence: CASRGGFGRVSTDTQYF.

The rearrangement joins TRBV29-1 to TRBJ2-5. This CDR3 contains 12 residues. Germline CDR1 reads SQVTM; CDR2 reads ANQGSEA. CDR3 amino acids: CSVDGQIETQYF.

The V gene is TRBV7-8, the J gene TRBJ2-1; TCRdb's D call, TRBD2, is unchecked because there is no DNA. The V gene's germline CDR1 is SGHVS and CDR2 FQNEAQ. This CDR3 has 16 residues. The CDR3 spells CASSQKTSGRAREQFF.

V is TRBV7-8 and J is TRBJ2-1; the D call of TRBD2 rests on TCRdb alone, since no DNA is present to check it. The V gene's germline CDR1 is SGHVS and CDR2 FQNEAQ. This CDR3 has 16 residues. The CDR3 sequence: CASSLATGAIIYEQFF.

The rearrangement uses TRBV2 and TRBJ2-1; there is no DNA to check the TCRdb D call of TRBD2. The length of the CDR3 is 14 residues. CDR1 SNHLY and CDR2 FYNNEI come from the germline V gene. The CDR3: CASSWETGGNEQFF.

V is TRBV12-3 or TRBV12-4 and J is TRBJ2-1; without DNA, the TCRdb call of TRBD2 cannot be checked. This CDR3 region has 16 residues. CDR3 loop: CASSPRGAGSLVEQFF.

The genes are TRBV7-2 and TRBJ2-1; as DNA is missing, the TRBD1 call by TCRdb cannot be tested. CDR3 length equals 15 residues. Germline V gene data show CDR1 as SGHTA and CDR2 as FQGNSA. The CDR3 sequence: CASSYDGASYNEQFF.

The genes are TRBV4-1 and TRBJ1-3. The V gene's germline CDR1 is MGHRA and CDR2 YSYEKL. The CDR3 has 16 residues. This CDR3 reads CASSQDLWFVGNTIYF.

The chain employs TRBV30 and TRBJ2-1. The V gene's germline CDR1 is GTSNPN and CDR2 SVGIG (reference sequence). The CDR3 is 14 amino acids. This chain's CDR3 is CAWSVLGISHEQFF.

This chain connects TRBV15 to TRBJ2-7; TCRdb outputs TRBD1, but without DNA this stays unchecked. Germline V gives CDR1 LNHNV, CDR2 YYDKDF (reference sequence). This CDR3 region has 15 residues. This CDR3 reads CATSREGGISYEQYF.

The chain recombines TRBV20-1 with TRBJ2-1; TCRdb designates TRBD2, a call that cannot be tested without DNA. Germline lookup yields CDR1 DFQATT and CDR2 SNEGSKA (reference sequence). CDR3 size: 13 residues. Here the CDR3 reads CSAPGSLFNEQFF.

This rearrangement joins TRBV5-1 to TRBJ2-1; TCRdb's D gene call, TRBD2, goes unchecked for lack of DNA. Looked up from germline, CDR1 is SGHRS and CDR2 is YFSETQ. The CDR3 has 17 residues. The CDR3 spells CASSKMLAGGNNNEQFF.

The rearrangement links TRBV29-1 to TRBJ2-3; as DNA is missing, the TRBD1 call by TCRdb cannot be tested. The CDR3 is made up of 15 amino acids. The germline CDR1 and CDR2 sequences are SQVTM and ANQGSEA. The CDR3: CSVGTRGLGTDTQYF.

The CDR3 reads CASSLAGIPLHF. The J gene is TRBJ1-6, the V gene TRBV11-2. Germline V gives CDR1 SGHAT, CDR2 FQNNGV. The CDR3 sequence is 12 residues long.

This sequence joins TRBV10-3 and TRBJ2-3. Per germline, CDR1 ENHRY and CDR2 SYGVKD. This CDR3 spans 15 amino acids. CDR3 loop: CAISESKDRTDTQYF.

This rearrangement joins TRBV12-3 or TRBV12-4 to TRBJ1-3; TCRdb's assignment of TRBD1 cannot be checked, as there is no DNA. This CDR3 comprises 15 residues. The chain's CDR3 is CASSPFRVAGNTIYF.

This sequence joins TRBV7-2 and TRBJ2-3; TCRdb selects TRBD1, and the lack of DNA leaves this call unchecked. This CDR3 comprises 16 residues. Germline CDR1 and CDR2: SGHTA and FQGNSA. This chain's CDR3 is CASSPRTGSLTDTQYF. The entire variable domain, with the rest obtained from reference TRBV7-2 and TRBJ2-3, is as follows: GAGVSQSPSNKVTEKGKDVELRCDPISGHTALYWYRQSLGQGLEFLIYFQGNSAPDKSGLPSDRFSAERTGGSVSTLTIQRTQQEDSAVYLCASSPRTGSLTDTQYFGPGTRLTVL.

The chain joins TRBV12-3 or TRBV12-4 to TRBJ2-5; the D call from TCRdb, TRBD1, cannot be confirmed without DNA. The CDR3 length is 14 residues. CDR3 in amino acids: CASSLGARPETQYF.

The genes are TRBV24-1 and TRBJ2-2. Germline V gene lookup returns CDR1 KGHDR and CDR2 SFDVKD. The CDR3 covers 14 residues. CDR3 in amino acids: CATSDSSNTGELFF.

The CDR3 region is CAWGKRIVDEQYF. The chain recombines TRBV30 with TRBJ2-7; checking the TCRdb D call of TRBD2 is not possible without DNA. Germline assignment: CDR1 GTSNPN and CDR2 SVGIG (reference sequence). The CDR3 consists of 13 residues.

The chain links TRBV20-1 to TRBJ2-3; no DNA is available, so the TRBD2 call from TCRdb remains unchecked. CDR1 and CDR2 (germline): DFQATT, SNEGSKA (reference sequence). The CDR3 is 16 residues long. The chain's CDR3 is CSARDSERDPTDTQYF.

This rearrangement joins TRBV12-3 or TRBV12-4 to TRBJ2-5; TCRdb's D call of TRBD1 is untestable without DNA. The CDR3 length is 13 residues. The CDR3 region is CASRRQGKETQYF.

The V call is TRBV4-2, the J call TRBJ2-2; without DNA, the TCRdb call of TRBD2 cannot be checked. Per the germline V gene, CDR1 is LGHNA and CDR2 is YNFKEQ. The CDR3 has 18 residues. The CDR3: CASSQELAGRWSTGELFF.